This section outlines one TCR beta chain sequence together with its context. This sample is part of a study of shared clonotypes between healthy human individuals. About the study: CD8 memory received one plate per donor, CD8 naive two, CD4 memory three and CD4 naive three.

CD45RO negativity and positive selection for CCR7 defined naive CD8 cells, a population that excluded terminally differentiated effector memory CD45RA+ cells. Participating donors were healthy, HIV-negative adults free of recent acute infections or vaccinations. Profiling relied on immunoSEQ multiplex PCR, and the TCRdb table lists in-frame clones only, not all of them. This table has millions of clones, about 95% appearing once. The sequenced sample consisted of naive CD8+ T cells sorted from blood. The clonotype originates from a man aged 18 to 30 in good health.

The DNA for the CDR3 is TGTGCCAGCAGCCCGAGACAGGCTCCCTACGAGCAGTACTTC. This translates into CASSPRQAPYEQYF. V usage is TRBV9 and J usage is TRBJ2-7; weak D call: TRBD1 (6 bases). The length of the CDR3 is 14 residues. With 4 bases removed from V and 2 bases from J, the gap between germline ends came to 13 bases. CDR1 and CDR2 (germline): SGDLS, YYNGEE.